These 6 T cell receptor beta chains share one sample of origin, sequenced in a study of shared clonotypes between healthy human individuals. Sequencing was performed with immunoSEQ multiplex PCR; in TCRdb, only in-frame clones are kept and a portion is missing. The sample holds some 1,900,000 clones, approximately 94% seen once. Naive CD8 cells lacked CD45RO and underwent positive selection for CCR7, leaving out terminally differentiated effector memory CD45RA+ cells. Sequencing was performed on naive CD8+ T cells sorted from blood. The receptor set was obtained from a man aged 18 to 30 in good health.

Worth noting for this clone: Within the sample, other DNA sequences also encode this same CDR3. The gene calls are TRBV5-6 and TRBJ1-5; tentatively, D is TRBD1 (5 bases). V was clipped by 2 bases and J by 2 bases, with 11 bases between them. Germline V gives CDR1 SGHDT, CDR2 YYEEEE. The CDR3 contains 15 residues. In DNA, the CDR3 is TGTGCCAGCAGCTTTGGGGGAGGGGGCAATCAGCCCCAGCATTTT. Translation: CASSFGGGGNQPQHF.

CDR3 nucleotide sequence: TGTGCCAGCTCATTACCCCCCCCGGCTCCTGAGCAGTTCTTC. It encodes CASSLPPPAPEQFF. The chain combines TRBV27 with TRBJ2-1; D gene unclear. In germline, CDR1 is MNHEY, CDR2 SMNVEV (reference sequence). The CDR3 runs 14 residues. Trimming stripped 8 bases from V and 9 bases from J, with 20 bases between.

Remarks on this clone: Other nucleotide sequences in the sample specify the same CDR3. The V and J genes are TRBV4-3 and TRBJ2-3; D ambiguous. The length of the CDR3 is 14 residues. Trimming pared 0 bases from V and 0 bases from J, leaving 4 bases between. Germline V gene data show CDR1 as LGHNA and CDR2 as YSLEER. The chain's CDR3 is CASSQDPSTDTQYF. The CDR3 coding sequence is TGCGCCAGCAGCCAAGATCCTAGCACAGATACGCAGTATTTT.

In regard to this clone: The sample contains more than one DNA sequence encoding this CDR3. Written as DNA, the CDR3 is TGCGCCAGCAGCCAAGATAGGGGACAGGGAGAGACCCAGTACTTC. Translated, it gives CASSQDRGQGETQYF. This chain joins TRBV4-3 and TRBJ2-5, with 9 bases identical to TRBD1. The CDR3 extends over 15 amino acids. CDR1 is LGHNA, CDR2 YSLEER, per germline. The V gene end was trimmed by 0 bases and the J gene end by 4 bases; junction bases not matched to a gene: 3.

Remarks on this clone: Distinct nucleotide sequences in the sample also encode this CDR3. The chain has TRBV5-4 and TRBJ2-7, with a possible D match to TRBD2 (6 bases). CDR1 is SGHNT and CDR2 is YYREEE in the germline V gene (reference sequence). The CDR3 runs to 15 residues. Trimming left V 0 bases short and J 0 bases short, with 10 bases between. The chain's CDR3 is CASSLGAGNSYEQYF. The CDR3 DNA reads TGTGCCAGCAGCTTGGGAGCGGGCAACTCCTACGAGCAGTACTTC.

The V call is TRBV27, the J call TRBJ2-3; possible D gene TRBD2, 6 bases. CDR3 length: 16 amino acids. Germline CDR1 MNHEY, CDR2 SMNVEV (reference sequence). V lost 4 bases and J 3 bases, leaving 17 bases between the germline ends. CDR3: CASSSLTGRGTDTQYF. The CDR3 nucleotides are TGTGCCAGCAGTTCACTGACTGGACGGGGGACAGATACGCAGTATTTT.